This section outlines one TCR beta chain sequence together with its context. Its antigen is still unknown. Base qualities are missing; no much larger clone stands one base away. The data derive from a study of OX40 agonist ivuxolimab in advanced cancers. Broadly, across the study: Ivuxolimab was a fully human IgG2 agonistic monoclonal antibody targeting the costimulatory receptor OX40 (CD134). Intravenous ivuxolimab was administered to patients every 2 weeks at six dose levels: 0.01, 0.1, 0.3, 1.5, 3 and 10 mg/kg. Of the roughly 51 dose-escalation patients, hepatocellular carcinoma was present in around 20, melanoma in around 15, renal cell carcinoma in 9 and head and neck cancer in 9. In the dose-escalation cohort, approximately 83% of patients were male, and the mean age was around 60 years with a range of about 20 to 80. Patients were allowed to have had prior anti-PD-1, anti-PD-L1 or anti-CTLA-4 therapy, and 40% of the dose-escalation patients had been treated with checkpoint inhibitors. Partial responses occurred in three dose-escalation patients, of whom one had hepatocellular carcinoma and two had cutaneous melanoma. The point of sequencing TCRbeta in the periphery was to test whether ivuxolimab changed TCR sequence diversity and drove clonal T-cell expansion. The paper reports the monotherapy dose-escalation portion (N = 52 patients) of the phase I ivuxolimab trial. Study-wide findings and limitations: The antigen specificity of the clonally expanded peripheral T cells was not determined. Partial responders in the 0.1-3.0 mg/kg groups had among the lowest normalized peripheral clonal expansion, especially among CD8+ T cells. Low levels of normalized T-cell clonal expansion were also seen in some patients who did not respond. At doses of 0.1 to 3.0 mg/kg, clonal expansion of both CD4+ and CD8+ blood T cells was observed from baseline to week 6. After ivuxolimab, more expanded clones were found on average in CD8+ T cells than in CD4+ T cells.

To sequence the TCRbeta CDR3 region, genomic DNA was isolated from the sorted cells. TCRbeta CDR3 regions were sequenced using the immunoSEQ Assay. The immuneACCESS repertoire file appears here via TCRdb, limited to in-frame rearrangements. These files lack a portion of the clones; in checked studies, under half of the deficit traces to unresolved V genes, and the cause of the others is not known. This sample holds tens of thousands of clones; about four fifths were observed only once. The ten largest clones capture roughly 6.6% of the sample. Patients with autoimmune disease history or receiving systemic immunosuppression were excluded from the trial. In every dose cohort, peripheral blood was drawn for TCR sequencing at baseline, cycle 4 day 1, and cycle 7 day 1. Samples came from an open-label, multicenter, first-in-human phase I dose-escalation trial of ivuxolimab. The trial enrolled adults with locally advanced or metastatic head and neck squamous cell, hepatocellular, melanoma or renal cell carcinoma. Before TCR sequencing, CD4+ T cells and CD8+ T cells were sorted from peripheral blood as separate populations.

Deletion took 2 bases off V and 0 bases off J, with a span of 10 bases between the germline ends. CDR1 is given as MNHEY and CDR2 as SMNVEV, both from the germline V gene (reference sequence). The CDR3 numbers 15 residues from cysteine through phenylalanine. The only DNA kept is the CDR3, 45 bases in frame from the first base. The starting material was CD4+ or CD8+ T cells sorted from blood, obtained in a trial of the OX40 agonist ivuxolimab. This TCR was sampled from an adult with an advanced solid tumor such as melanoma, head and neck, liver or kidney cancer. The chain is encoded by TRBV27 joined to TRBJ1-1; 5 matching bases give a weak D call of TRBD1. CDR3 region: CASSLKRGMNTEAFF. Read as DNA, the sequence is TGTGCCAGCAGTTTAAAGAGGGGTATGAACACTGAAGCTTTCTTT.